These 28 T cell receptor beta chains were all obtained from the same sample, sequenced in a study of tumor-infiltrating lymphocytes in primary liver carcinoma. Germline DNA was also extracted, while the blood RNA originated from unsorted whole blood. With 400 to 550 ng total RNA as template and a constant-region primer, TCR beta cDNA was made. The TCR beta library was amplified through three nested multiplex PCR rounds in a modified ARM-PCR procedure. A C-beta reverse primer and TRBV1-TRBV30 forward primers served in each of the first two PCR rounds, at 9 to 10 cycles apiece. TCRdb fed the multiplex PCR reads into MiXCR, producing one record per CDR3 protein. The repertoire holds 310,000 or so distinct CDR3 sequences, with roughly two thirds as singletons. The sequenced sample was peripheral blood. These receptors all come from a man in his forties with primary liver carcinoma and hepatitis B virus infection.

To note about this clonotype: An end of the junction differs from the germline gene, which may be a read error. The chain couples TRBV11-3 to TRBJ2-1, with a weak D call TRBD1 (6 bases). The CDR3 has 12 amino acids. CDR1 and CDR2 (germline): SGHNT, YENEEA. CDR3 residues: CTSSQTDSKQSF. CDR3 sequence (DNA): TGTACCAGCAGCCAAACGGACAGTAAGCAGTCCTTC.

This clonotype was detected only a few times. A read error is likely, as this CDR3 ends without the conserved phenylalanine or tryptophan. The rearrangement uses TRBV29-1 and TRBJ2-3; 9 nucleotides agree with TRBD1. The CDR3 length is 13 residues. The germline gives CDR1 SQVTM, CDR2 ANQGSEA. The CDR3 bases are TGCAGCGTTGTGGGACAGGGCGCAGATACACAGTATCTT. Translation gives CSVVGQGADTQYL.

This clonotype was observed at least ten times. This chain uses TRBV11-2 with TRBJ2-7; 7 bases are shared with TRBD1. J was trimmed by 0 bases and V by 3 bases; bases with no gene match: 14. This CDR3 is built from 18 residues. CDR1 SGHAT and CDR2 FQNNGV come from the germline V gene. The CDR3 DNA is TGTGCCAGCAGCTTTGTTGTGTTACGGGACAGTTACTCCTACGAGCAGTACTTC. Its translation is CASSFVVLRDSYSYEQYF.

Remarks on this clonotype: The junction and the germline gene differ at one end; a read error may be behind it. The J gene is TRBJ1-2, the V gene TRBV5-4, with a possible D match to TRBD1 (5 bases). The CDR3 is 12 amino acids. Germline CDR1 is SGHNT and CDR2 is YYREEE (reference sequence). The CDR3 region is CASSLDGAGYIF. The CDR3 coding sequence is TGTGCCAGCAGCTTGGACGGGGCGGGTTACATCTTC.

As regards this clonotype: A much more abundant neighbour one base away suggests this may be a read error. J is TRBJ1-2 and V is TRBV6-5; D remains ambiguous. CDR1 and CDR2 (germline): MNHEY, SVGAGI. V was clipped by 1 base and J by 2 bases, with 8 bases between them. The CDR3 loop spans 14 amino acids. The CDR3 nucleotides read TGTGCCAGCAGTTACTTAGAACAGAACTATGGCTACACCTTC. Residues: CASSYLEQNYGYTF.

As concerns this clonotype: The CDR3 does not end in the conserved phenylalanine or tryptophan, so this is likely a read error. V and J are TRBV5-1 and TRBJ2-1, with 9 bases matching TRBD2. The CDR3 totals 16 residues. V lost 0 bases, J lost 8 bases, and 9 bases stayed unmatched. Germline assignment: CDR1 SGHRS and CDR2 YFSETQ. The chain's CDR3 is CASSLVPSGRPDEQFL. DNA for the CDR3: TGCGCCAGCAGCTTGGTCCCCAGCGGGAGGCCCGATGAGCAGTTCTTA.

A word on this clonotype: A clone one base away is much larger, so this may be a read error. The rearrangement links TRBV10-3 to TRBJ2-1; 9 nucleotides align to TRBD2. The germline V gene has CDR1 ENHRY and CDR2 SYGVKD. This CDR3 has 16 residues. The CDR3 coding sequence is TGTGCCATCAGTGCTGGTAGCGGGAGCTCCTACAGTGAGCAGTTCTTC. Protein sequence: CAISAGSGSSYSEQFF.

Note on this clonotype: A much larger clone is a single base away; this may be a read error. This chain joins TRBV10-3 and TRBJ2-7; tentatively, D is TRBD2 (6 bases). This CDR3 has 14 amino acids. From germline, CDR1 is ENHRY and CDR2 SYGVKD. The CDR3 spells CGISGLAENYEQYF. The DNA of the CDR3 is TGTGGCATCAGTGGGTTAGCGGAGAACTACGAGCAGTACTTC.

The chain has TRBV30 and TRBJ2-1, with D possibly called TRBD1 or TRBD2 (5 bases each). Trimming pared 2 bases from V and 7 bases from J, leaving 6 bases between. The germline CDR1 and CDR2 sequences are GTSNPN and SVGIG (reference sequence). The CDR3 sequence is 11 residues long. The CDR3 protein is CAWSWGNEQFF. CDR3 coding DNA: TGTGCCTGGAGTTGGGGGAATGAGCAGTTCTTC.

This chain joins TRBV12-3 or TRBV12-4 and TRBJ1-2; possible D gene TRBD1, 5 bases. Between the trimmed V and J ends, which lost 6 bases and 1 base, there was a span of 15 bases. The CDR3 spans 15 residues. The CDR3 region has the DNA TGTGCCAGCAGAGACCGGGACCTAGTTAACTATGGCTACACCTTC. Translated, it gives CASRDRDLVNYGYTF.

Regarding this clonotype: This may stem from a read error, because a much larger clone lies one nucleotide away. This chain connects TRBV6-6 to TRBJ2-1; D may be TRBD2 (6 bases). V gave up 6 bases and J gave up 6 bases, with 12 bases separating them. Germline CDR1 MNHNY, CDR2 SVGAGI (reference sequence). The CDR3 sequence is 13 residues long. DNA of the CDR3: TGTGCCAGCAGCGGAGGGACCATCAATGAGCAGTTCTTC. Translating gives CASSGGTINEQFF.

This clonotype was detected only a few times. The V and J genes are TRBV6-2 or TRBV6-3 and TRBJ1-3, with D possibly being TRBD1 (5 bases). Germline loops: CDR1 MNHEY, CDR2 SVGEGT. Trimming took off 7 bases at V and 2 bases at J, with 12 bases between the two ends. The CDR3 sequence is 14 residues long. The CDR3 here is CASTPGTAGNTIYF. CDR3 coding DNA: TGTGCCAGCACTCCCGGGACCGCTGGAAACACCATATATTTT.

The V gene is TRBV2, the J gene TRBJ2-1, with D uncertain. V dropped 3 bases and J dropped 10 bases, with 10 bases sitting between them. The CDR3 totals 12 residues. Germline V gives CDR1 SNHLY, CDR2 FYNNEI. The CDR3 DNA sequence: TGTGCCAGCAGTGACCAGCATTCCGAGCAGTTCTTC. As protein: CASSDQHSEQFF.

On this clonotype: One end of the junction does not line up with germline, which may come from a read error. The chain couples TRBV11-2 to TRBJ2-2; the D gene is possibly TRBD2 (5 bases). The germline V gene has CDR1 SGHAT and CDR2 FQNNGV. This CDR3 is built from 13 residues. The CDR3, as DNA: TGTGCCAGCAGCATAGCTTTAACCGGGGAGCCGTTTTTT. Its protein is CASSIALTGEPFF.

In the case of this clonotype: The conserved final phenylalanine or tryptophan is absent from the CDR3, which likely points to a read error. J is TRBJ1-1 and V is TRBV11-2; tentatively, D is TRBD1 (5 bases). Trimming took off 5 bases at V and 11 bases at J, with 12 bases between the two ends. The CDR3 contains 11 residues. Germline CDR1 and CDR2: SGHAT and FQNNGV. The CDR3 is CASSAGFGAFS. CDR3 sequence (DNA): TGTGCCAGCAGCGCAGGGTTCGGGGCTTTCTCT.

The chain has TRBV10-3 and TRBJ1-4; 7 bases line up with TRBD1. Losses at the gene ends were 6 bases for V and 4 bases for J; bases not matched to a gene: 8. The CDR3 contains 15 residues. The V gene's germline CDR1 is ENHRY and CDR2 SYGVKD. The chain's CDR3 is CAIRPGTAVNEKLFF. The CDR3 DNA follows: TGTGCCATCAGGCCCGGGACAGCCGTTAATGAAAAACTGTTTTTT.

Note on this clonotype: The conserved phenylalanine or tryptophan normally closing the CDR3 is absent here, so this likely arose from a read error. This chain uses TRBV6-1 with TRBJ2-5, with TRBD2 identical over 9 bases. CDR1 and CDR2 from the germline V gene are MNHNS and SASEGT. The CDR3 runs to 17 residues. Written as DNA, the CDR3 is TGCGCCAGCAGTCCCTCAGCGGGGGGCTTTTTGGGAGAGACCCAGTACTCC. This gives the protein CASSPSAGGFLGETQYS.

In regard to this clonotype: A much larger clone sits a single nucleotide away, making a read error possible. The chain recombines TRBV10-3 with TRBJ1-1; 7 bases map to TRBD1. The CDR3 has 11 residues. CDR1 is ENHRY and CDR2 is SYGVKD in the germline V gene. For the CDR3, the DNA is TGTGTCACCCGACAGGGCCCGGGGGCTTTCTTT. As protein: CVTRQGPGAFF.

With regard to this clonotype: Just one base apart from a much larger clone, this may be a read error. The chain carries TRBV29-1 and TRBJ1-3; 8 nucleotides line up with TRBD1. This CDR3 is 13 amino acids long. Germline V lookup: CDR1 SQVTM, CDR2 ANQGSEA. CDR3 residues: CRVQTGVGNTIYF. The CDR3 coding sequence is TGCAGAGTCCAGACAGGGGTTGGAAACACCATATATTTT.

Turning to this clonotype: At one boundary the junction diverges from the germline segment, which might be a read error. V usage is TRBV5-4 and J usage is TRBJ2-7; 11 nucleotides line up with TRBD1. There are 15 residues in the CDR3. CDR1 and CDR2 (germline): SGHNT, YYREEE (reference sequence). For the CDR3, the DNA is TGTGCCAGCAGCCCCCCCGGACAGGGGGCCTACGATCAGTACTTC. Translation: CASSPPGQGAYDQYF. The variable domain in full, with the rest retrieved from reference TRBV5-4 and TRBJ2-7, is ETGVTQSPTHLIKTRGQQVTLRCSSQSGHNTVSWYQQALGQGPQFIFQYYREEENGRGNFPPRFSGLQFPNYSSELNVNALELDDSALYLCASSPPGQGAYDQYFGPGTRLTVT.

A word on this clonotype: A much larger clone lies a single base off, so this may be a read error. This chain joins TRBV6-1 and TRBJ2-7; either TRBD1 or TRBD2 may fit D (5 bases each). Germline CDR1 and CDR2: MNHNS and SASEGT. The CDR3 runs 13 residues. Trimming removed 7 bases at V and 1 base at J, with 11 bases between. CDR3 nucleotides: TGTGCCAGCAATGCTGAGGGGTCCTACGAGCAGTACTTC. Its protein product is CASNAEGSYEQYF.

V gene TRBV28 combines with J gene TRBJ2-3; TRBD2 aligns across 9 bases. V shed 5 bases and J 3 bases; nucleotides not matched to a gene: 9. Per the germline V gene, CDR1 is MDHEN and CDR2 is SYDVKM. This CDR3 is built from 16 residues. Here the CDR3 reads CASSPRLLAGTDTQYF. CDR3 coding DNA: TGTGCCAGCAGTCCCCGCCTACTAGCGGGTACAGATACGCAGTATTTT. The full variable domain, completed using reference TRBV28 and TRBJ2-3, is DVKVTQSSRYLVKRTGEKVFLECVQDMDHENMFWYRQDPGLGLRLIYFSYDVKMKEKGDIPEGYSVSREKKERFSLILESASTNQTSMYLCASSPRLLAGTDTQYFGPGTRLTVL.

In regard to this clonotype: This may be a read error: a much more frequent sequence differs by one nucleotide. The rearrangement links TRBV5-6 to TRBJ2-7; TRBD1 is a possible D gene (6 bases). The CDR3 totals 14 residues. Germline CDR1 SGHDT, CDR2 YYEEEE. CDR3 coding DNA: TGTGCCAGCAGCTTGGAAGGACAGACCTACGATCAGTACTTC. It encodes CASSLEGQTYDQYF.

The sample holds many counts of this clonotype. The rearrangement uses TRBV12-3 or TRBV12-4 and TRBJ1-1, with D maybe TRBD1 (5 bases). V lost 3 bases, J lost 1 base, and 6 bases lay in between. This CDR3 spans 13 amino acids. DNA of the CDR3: TGTGCCAGCAGTTTCCAGGGGAACACTGAAGCTTTCTTT. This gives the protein CASSFQGNTEAFF.

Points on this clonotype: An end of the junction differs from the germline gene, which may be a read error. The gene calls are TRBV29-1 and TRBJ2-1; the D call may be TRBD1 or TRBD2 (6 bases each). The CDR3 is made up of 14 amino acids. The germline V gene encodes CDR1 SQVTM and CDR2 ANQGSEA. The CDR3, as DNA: TGCAGCGTTGAAGCACAGGGAGGCTACAATAAGCAGTTCTTC. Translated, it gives CSVEAQGGYNKQFF.

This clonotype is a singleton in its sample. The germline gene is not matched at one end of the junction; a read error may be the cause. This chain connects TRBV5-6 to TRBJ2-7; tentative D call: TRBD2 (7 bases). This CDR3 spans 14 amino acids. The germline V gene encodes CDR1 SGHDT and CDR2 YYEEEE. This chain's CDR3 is CARSLGEGGYEQYF. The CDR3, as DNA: TGTGCCCGCAGCTTGGGGGAGGGGGGCTATGAGCAGTACTTC.

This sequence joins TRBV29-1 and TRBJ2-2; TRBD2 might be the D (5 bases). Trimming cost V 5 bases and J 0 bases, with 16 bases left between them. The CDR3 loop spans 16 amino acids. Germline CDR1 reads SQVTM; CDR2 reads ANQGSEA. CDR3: CSVPSPGGANTGELFF. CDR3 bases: TGCAGCGTTCCGAGTCCAGGAGGCGCGAACACCGGGGAGCTGTTTTTT.

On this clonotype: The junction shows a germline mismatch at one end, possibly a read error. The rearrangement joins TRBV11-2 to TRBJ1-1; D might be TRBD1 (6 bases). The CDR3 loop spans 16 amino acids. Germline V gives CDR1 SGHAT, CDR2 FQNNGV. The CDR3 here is CASTPFRGLNSREDFF. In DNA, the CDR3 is TGTGCCAGCACCCCATTCAGGGGCCTTAATAGTCGGGAAGATTTCTTT.